The 20 T cell receptor beta chains below all came from one sample that was sequenced in a study of blood T cell repertoires in COVID-19. The repertoire was sequenced with immunoSEQ multiplex PCR; TCRdb's copy has only in-frame clones and lacks some. The sample shows under 150,000 clones, about 86% of them seen only once. The sample taken for sequencing was peripheral blood. These receptors were obtained from a woman in her thirties or forties with acute or convalescent COVID-19.

The chain recombines TRBV4-2 with TRBJ2-3; 8 positions match TRBD2. The CDR3 has 16 residues. J lost 4 bases, V lost 6 bases, and 12 bases had no gene match. Germline V gene lookup returns CDR1 LGHNA and CDR2 YNFKEQ. The CDR3 protein is CASSGGPPGGADTQYF. DNA of the CDR3: TGTGCCAGCAGTGGAGGTCCCCCGGGAGGGGCAGATACGCAGTATTTT.

This chain uses TRBV29-1 with TRBJ1-2, with 9 positions matching TRBD1. CDR1 SQVTM and CDR2 ANQGSEA come from the germline V gene. CDR3 length: 12 amino acids. V was pared by 6 bases and J by 7 bases, with 6 bases of the junction left unmatched. The chain's CDR3 is CSVPGTGSGYTF. CDR3 DNA: TGCAGCGTGCCCGGGACAGGGTCTGGCTACACCTTC.

This sequence joins TRBV11-2 and TRBJ2-7, with 10 bases matching TRBD1. Trimming at V came to 4 bases and at J to 6 bases, leaving 9 bases not matched to a gene. From germline, CDR1 is SGHAT and CDR2 FQNNGV. This CDR3 contains 15 residues. The CDR3 here is CASSSQWGQGLEQYF. CDR3 DNA sequence: TGTGCCAGCAGCTCACAGTGGGGACAGGGGCTCGAGCAGTACTTC.

V and J are TRBV18 and TRBJ1-3; unclear D gene. V was trimmed by 2 bases and J by 2 bases, leaving 10 bases between them. Germline CDR1 reads KGHSH; CDR2 reads LQKENI. This CDR3 is 15 amino acids long. CDR3 DNA: TGTGCCAGCTCACCAGAGGGTCCGCCTGGAAACACCATATATTTT. Translating gives CASSPEGPPGNTIYF.

The chain has TRBV7-9 and TRBJ2-7; D may be TRBD1 (6 bases). CDR1 is SEHNR and CDR2 is FQNEAQ in the germline V gene (reference sequence). Deletions cut 1 base from V and 1 base from J, with 11 bases between. The CDR3 loop spans 15 amino acids. The CDR3 sequence: CASSLVGAGSYEQYF. For the CDR3, the DNA is TGTGCCAGCAGCTTAGTGGGGGCAGGTTCCTACGAGCAGTACTTC.

The V and J genes are TRBV9 and TRBJ2-1; D may correspond to TRBD1 or TRBD2 (10 bases each). Trimming took 4 bases from V and 4 from J, leaving 27 bases between them. CDR1 is SGDLS, CDR2 YYNGEE, per germline. The CDR3 loop spans 19 amino acids. In nucleotides, the CDR3 is TGTGCCAGCAGCCGCCGGGACAGGGGTCGAGCGGGGGGGTACAATGAGCAGTTCTTC. It is translated as CASSRRDRGRAGGYNEQFF.

This chain links TRBV5-1 with TRBJ2-5; 9 positions match TRBD1. V shed 4 bases, J shed 4 bases, and the junction held 5 bases outside the gene matches. CDR1 is SGHRS, CDR2 YFSETQ, per germline. This CDR3 has 14 residues. The CDR3 sequence: CASSGTGGGETQYF. The CDR3, as DNA: TGCGCCAGCAGCGGAACAGGGGGCGGAGAGACCCAGTACTTC.

The chain combines TRBV7-8 with TRBJ2-2; the D is unclear. Per the germline V gene, CDR1 is SGHVS and CDR2 is FQNEAQ. The V gene lost 3 bases and the J gene lost 6 bases, with 8 bases spanning the gap. The length of the CDR3 is 13 residues. The chain's CDR3 is CASSFEAAGELFF. In DNA, the CDR3 is TGTGCCAGCAGCTTCGAGGCGGCCGGGGAGCTGTTTTTT. The complete variable domain, with remaining parts taken from reference TRBV7-8 and TRBJ2-2, reads GAGVSQSPRYKVAKRGQDVALRCDPISGHVSLFWYQQALGQGPEFLTYFQNEAQLDKSGLPSDRFFAERPEGSVSTLKIQRTQQEDSAVYLCASSFEAAGELFFGEGSRLTVL.

This chain links TRBV10-1 with TRBJ2-1; D is possibly TRBD2 (5 bases). The germline V gene encodes CDR1 WNHNN and CDR2 SYGVQD (reference sequence). This CDR3 region has 17 residues. V lost 2 bases and J lost 10, with 24 bases in between. For the CDR3, the DNA is TGCGCCAGCAGTGAGAAGGTCCTAGCCGCTAACGACCGAGAGCAGTTCTTC. Amino acid sequence: CASSEKVLAANDREQFF.

The rearrangement uses TRBV10-2 and TRBJ2-2; possibly TRBD2 for D (6 bases). CDR3 length equals 17 residues. V lost 0 bases and J lost 6, with 17 bases in between. Germline V gene lookup returns CDR1 WSHSY and CDR2 SAAADI. The CDR3 reads CASSESKGGVRAGELFF. In DNA form, the CDR3 reads TGCGCCAGCAGTGAGTCGAAGGGCGGGGTCCGGGCCGGGGAGCTGTTTTTT.

The V call is TRBV7-9, the J call TRBJ1-1, with unresolved D. CDR1 and CDR2 from the germline V gene are SEHNR and FQNEAQ (reference sequence). This CDR3 is built from 18 residues. Trimming stripped 5 bases from V and 3 bases from J, with 25 bases between. The CDR3 DNA sequence: TGTGCCAGCAGCCTACCTACCCTGAAATTGCTAGAGGACACTGAAGCTTTCTTT. It translates to CASSLPTLKLLEDTEAFF. Complete variable domain (other parts from reference TRBV7-9 and TRBJ1-1): DTGVSQNPRHKITKRGQNVTFRCDPISEHNRLYWYRQTLGQGPEFLTYFQNEAQLEKSRLLSDRFSAERPKGSFSTLEIQRTEQGDSAMYLCASSLPTLKLLEDTEAFFGQGTRLTVV.

The genes are TRBV28 and TRBJ1-5; 8 nucleotides match TRBD1. J was trimmed by 6 bases and V by 8 bases; bases with no gene match: 6. The CDR3 has 13 residues. Germline CDR1 and CDR2: MDHEN and SYDVKM. The CDR3 is CASGTGGGQPQHF. The CDR3 DNA follows: TGTGCCAGCGGAACAGGGGGGGGTCAGCCCCAGCATTTT. Variable domain in full (rest from reference TRBV28 and TRBJ1-5): DVKVTQSSRYLVKRTGEKVFLECVQDMDHENMFWYRQDPGLGLRLIYFSYDVKMKEKGDIPEGYSVSREKKERFSLILESASTNQTSMYLCASGTGGGQPQHFGDGTRLSIL.

The chain uses TRBV5-1 and TRBJ1-2; D possibly corresponds to TRBD1 (6 bases). Deletions cut 0 bases from V and 4 bases from J, with 16 bases between. The length of the CDR3 is 16 residues. Germline CDR1 is SGHRS and CDR2 is YFSETQ. In nucleotides, the CDR3 is TGCGCCAGCAGCTTGGACCTGGGACATGGCCCCTATGGCTACACCTTC. Translation gives CASSLDLGHGPYGYTF.

This clone was seen a handful of times. The rearrangement links TRBV20-1 to TRBJ1-1, with 7 bases matching TRBD1. Losses at the gene ends were 3 bases for V and 8 bases for J; bases not matched to a gene: 12. The CDR3 sequence is 14 residues long. Germline V gene data show CDR1 as DFQATT and CDR2 as SNEGSKA (reference sequence). CDR3 in amino acids: CSASPIQGSREAFF. CDR3 bases: TGCAGTGCTAGTCCCATACAGGGGTCTCGGGAAGCTTTCTTT.

The chain combines TRBV5-4 with TRBJ1-3; 11 bases are shared with TRBD1. Germline values: CDR1 SGHNT, CDR2 YYREEE (reference sequence). The trim removed 2 bases at V and 1 base at J, leaving 2 bases unmatched. The length of the CDR3 is 16 residues. CDR3 residues: CASSLGTGGSGNTIYF. Written as DNA, the CDR3 is TGTGCCAGCAGCTTAGGGACAGGGGGATCTGGAAACACCATATATTTT.

The V gene is TRBV27, the J gene TRBJ1-2; D unclear. Looked up from germline, CDR1 is MNHEY and CDR2 is SMNVEV (reference sequence). CDR3 length equals 15 residues. Trimming removed 5 bases at V and 0 bases at J, with 13 bases between. The CDR3 here is CASSPRHGSNYGYTF. For the CDR3, the DNA is TGTGCCAGCAGTCCCCGACATGGGTCTAACTATGGCTACACCTTC.

The CDR3 DNA reads TGTGCCTGGACAGGGGGCGCGTACTATGGCTACACCTTC. It yields the protein CAWTGGAYYGYTF. V and J are TRBV30 and TRBJ1-2, with 8 bases fitting TRBD1. CDR3 length: 13 amino acids. Germline CDR1 is GTSNPN and CDR2 is SVGIG (reference sequence). V dropped 4 bases and J dropped 3; count of bases not matched to a gene: 4.

J is TRBJ1-4 and V is TRBV30, with unresolved D. The CDR3 length is 12 residues. Germline loops: CDR1 GTSNPN, CDR2 SVGIG (reference sequence). V lost 4 bases and J lost 4, with 7 bases in between. The CDR3 DNA reads as TGTGCCTGGACCCGGGGTAATGAAAAACTGTTTTTT. It codes for CAWTRGNEKLFF.

The chain couples TRBV10-3 to TRBJ2-3, with 10 bases fitting TRBD2. J gave up 0 bases and V 10 bases, and 16 bases lay outside the gene matches. CDR3 length: 18 amino acids. CDR1 and CDR2 (germline): ENHRY, SYGVKD. CDR3 amino acids: CASAPSSGGAPSTDTQYF. The CDR3 DNA is TGTGCCAGCGCTCCTTCTAGCGGGGGAGCTCCTAGCACAGATACGCAGTATTTT.

The V call is TRBV7-3, the J call TRBJ1-1; D gene unclear. CDR3 length: 15 residues. Trimming pared 1 base from V and 0 bases from J, leaving 9 bases between. The germline CDR1 and CDR2 sequences are SGHTA and FQGTGA. The CDR3: CASSLMAGMNTEAFF. The CDR3 nucleotides are TGTGCCAGCAGCTTAATGGCGGGAATGAACACTGAAGCTTTCTTT.